The TCR beta chain under discussion was sequenced for a study of early T cells in non-severe SARS-CoV-2 infection. Study-level background: Bulk RNA taken from unsorted whole blood was sequenced, leaving chains unpaired.

V lost 5 bases and J lost 5; bases outside the gene matches: 8. Germline assignment: CDR1 KGHSH and CDR2 LQKENI. The CDR3 loop spans 15 amino acids. Whole-study findings and limits: VDJdb-based matching was biased toward anti-spike CD8 responses and missed private and CD4 specificities.

As to this clonotype: Its antigen is unknown.

Attachment of unique molecular identifiers to individual cDNA molecules was performed. TCRdb itself ran the 5' RACE reads through MiXCR, one entry per CDR3 protein. The table lists nearly 95,000 distinct CDR3 sequences, 15% to 20% of them singletons. V is TRBV18 and J is TRBJ1-4, with 7 nucleotides matching TRBD1. Source: whole blood, taken at baseline. The TCR originated in an adult who was a healthcare worker with PCR-confirmed SARS-CoV-2 infection or an uninfected control (not recorded which). Written as DNA, the CDR3 is TGTGCCAGCTCAAGACGACAGGGAGCAAATGAAAAACTGTTTTTT. Translating gives CASSRRQGANEKLFF.